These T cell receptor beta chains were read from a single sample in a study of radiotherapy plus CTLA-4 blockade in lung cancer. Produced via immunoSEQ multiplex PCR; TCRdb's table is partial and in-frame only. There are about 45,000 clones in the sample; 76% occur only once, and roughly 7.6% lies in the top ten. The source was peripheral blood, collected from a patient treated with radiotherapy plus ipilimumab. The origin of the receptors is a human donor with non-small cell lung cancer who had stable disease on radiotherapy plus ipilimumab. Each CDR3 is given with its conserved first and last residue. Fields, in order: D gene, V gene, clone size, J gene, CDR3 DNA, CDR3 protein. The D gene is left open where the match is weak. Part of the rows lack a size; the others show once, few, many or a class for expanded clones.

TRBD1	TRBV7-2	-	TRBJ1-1	TGTGCCAGCAGCCCAAGGGGGCGGCAGGGCCCTTTCATGAACACTGAAGCTTTCTTT	CASSPRGRQGPFMNTEAFF
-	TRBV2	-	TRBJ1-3	TGTGCCAGCAGTGCCAGGGGCGGTCCTGGAAACACCATATATTTT	CASSARGGPGNTIYF
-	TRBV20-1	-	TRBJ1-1	TGCAGTGCTAGTAACACTGAAGCTTTCTTT	CSASNTEAFF
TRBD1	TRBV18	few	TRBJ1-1	TGTGCCAGCTCACCAGGCCAGGGGGCCTCTGAAGCTTTCTTT	CASSPGQGASEAFF
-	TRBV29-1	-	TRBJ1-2	TGCAGCGTTGAAGATGGGCTGAATGGCTACACCTTC	CSVEDGLNGYTF
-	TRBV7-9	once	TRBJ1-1	TGTGCCAGCAGCTTAGCGGGGGGCGATGAAGCTTTCTTT	CASSLAGGDEAFF
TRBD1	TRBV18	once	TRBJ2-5	TGTGCCAGCTCACAAGACAGGGGCCAAGAGACCCAGTACTTC	CASSQDRGQETQYF
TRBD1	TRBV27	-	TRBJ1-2	TGTGCCAGCAGCCCGACAGGGAACTATGGCTACACCTTC	CASSPTGNYGYTF
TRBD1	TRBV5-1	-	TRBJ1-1	TGCGCCAGCAGCCCCCGACAGGGACCGAACACTGAAGCTTTCTTT	CASSPRQGPNTEAFF
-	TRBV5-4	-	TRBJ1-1	TGTGCCAGCAGTCTCGGGACCCTTGGTGAAGCTTTCTTT	CASSLGTLGEAFF
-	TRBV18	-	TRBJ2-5	TGTGCCAGCTCATCGCCGGGCAAGTCAGGGGAGACCCAGTACTTC	CASSSPGKSGETQYF
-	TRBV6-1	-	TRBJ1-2	TGTGCCAGCAGCCAGGAGGACTATGGCTACACCTTC	CASSQEDYGYTF
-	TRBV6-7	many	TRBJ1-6	TGTGCCAGCAGTTACGCATACAGGGTAAGTCATTTCGATTATAATTCACCCCTCCACTTT	CASSYAYRVSHFDYNSPLHF
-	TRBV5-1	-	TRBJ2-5	TGCGCCAGCAGCTTGGGTGGGCCAGAGACCCAGTACTTC	CASSLGGPETQYF
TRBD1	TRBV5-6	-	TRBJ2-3	TGTGCCAGCAGCTTGGGGACAGGAGGACCTACGCAGTATTTT	CASSLGTGGPTQYF